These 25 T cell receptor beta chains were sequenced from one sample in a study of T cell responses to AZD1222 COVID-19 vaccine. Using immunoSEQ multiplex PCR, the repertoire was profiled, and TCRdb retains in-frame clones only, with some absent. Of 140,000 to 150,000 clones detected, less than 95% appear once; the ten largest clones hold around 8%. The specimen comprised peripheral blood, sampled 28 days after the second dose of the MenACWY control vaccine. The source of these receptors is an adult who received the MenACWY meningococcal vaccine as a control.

CDR3: CASSYSKEKSNHEQFF. DNA for the CDR3: TGTGCCAGCAGTTACTCGAAGGAAAAGTCTAACCATGAGCAGTTCTTC. This chain joins TRBV6-2 or TRBV6-3 and TRBJ2-1; no clear D gene. This CDR3 has 16 amino acids. Looked up from germline, CDR1 is MNHEY and CDR2 is SVGEGT. V was shortened by 0 bases and J by 8 bases, with 17 bases between the two germline ends.

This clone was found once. The CDR3, as DNA: TGTGCCAGCAGCTTAGTACAGGGGGATGGCTACACCTTC. This codes for CASSLVQGDGYTF. The chain joins TRBV7-8 to TRBJ1-2; 8 bases agree with TRBD1. V was clipped by 1 base and J by 6 bases; unmatched bases: 1. CDR1 SGHVS and CDR2 FQNEAQ come from the germline V gene. The CDR3 loop spans 13 amino acids. Drawing the rest from reference TRBV7-8 and TRBJ1-2, the complete variable domain is GAGVSQSPRYKVAKRGQDVALRCDPISGHVSLFWYQQALGQGPEFLTYFQNEAQLDKSGLPSDRFFAERPEGSVSTLKIQRTQQEDSAVYLCASSLVQGDGYTFGSGTRLTVV.

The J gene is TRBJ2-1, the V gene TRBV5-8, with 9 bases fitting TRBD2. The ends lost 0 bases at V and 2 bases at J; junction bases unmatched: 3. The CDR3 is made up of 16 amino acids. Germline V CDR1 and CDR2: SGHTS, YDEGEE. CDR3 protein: CASSLVASGTYNEQFF. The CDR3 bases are TGTGCCAGCAGCTTGGTCGCTAGCGGGACCTACAATGAGCAGTTCTTC.

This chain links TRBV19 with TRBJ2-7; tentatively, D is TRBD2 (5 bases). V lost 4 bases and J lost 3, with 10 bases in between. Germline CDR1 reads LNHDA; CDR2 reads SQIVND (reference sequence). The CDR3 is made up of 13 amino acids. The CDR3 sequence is CASSRERFYEQYF. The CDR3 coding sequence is TGTGCCAGTAGTAGAGAGCGGTTCTACGAGCAGTACTTC.

As DNA, the CDR3 is TGTGCCAGCAGCAGGACAGGGACCTACGAGCAGTACTTC. The encoded protein is CASSRTGTYEQYF. V usage is TRBV5-8 and J usage is TRBJ2-7; TRBD1 matches at 8 bases. Germline assignment: CDR1 SGHTS and CDR2 YDEGEE. The CDR3 covers 13 residues. V lost 4 bases and J lost 2; bases outside the gene matches: 2.

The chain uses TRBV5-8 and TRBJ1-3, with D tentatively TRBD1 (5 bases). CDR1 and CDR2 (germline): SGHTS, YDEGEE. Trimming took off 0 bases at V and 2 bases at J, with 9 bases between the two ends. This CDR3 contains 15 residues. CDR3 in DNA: TGTGCCAGCAGCTTGGGGACAAGAACTGGAAACACCATATATTTT. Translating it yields CASSLGTRTGNTIYF.

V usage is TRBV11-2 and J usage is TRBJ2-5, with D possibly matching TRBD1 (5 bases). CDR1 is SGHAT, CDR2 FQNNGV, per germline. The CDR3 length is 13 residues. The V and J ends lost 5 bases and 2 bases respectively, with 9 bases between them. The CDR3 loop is CASSPRTQETQYF. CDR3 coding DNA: TGTGCCAGCAGCCCCCGGACACAAGAGACCCAGTACTTC.

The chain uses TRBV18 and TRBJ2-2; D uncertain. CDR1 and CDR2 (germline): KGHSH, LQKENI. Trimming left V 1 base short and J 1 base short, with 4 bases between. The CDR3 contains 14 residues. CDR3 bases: TGTGCCAGCTCACCACGGGAGAACACCGGGGAGCTGTTTTTT. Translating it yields CASSPRENTGELFF. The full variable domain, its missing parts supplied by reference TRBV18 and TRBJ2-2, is NAGVMQNPRHLVRRRGQEARLRCSPMKGHSHVYWYRQLPEEGLKFMVYLQKENIIDESGMPKERFSAEFPKEGPSILRIQQVVRGDSAAYFCASSPRENTGELFFGEGSRLTVL.

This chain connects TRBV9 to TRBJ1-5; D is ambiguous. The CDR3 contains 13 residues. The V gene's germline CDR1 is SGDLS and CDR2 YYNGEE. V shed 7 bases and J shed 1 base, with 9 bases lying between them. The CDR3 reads CASGRTSNQPQHF. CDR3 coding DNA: TGTGCCAGCGGGCGGACGAGCAATCAGCCCCAGCATTTT.

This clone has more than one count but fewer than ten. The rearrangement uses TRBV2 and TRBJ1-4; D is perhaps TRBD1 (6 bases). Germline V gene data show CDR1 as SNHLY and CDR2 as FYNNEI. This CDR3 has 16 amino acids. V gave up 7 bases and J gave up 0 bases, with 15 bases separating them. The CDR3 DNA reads TGTGCCAGCACCGAGCAGGGGAGGGCAACTAATGAAAAACTGTTTTTT. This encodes CASTEQGRATNEKLFF.

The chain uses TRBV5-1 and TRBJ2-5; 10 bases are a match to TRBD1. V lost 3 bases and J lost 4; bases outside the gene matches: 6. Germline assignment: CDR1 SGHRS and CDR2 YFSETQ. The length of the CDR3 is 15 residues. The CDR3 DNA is TGCGCCAGCAGCTCGACAGGGGGCGCTTCAGAGACCCAGTACTTC. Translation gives CASSSTGGASETQYF.

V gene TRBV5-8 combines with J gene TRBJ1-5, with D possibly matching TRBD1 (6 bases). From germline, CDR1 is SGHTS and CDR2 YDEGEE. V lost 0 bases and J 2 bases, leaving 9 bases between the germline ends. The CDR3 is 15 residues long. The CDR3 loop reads CASSLEGGGNQPQHF. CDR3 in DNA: TGTGCCAGCAGCTTGGAAGGGGGTGGCAATCAGCCCCAGCATTTT. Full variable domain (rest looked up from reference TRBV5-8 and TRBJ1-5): EAGVTQSPTHLIKTRGQQATLRCSPISGHTSVYWYQQALGLGLQFLLWYDEGEERNRGNFPPRFSGRQFPNYSSELNVNALELEDSALYLCASSLEGGGNQPQHFGDGTRLSIL.

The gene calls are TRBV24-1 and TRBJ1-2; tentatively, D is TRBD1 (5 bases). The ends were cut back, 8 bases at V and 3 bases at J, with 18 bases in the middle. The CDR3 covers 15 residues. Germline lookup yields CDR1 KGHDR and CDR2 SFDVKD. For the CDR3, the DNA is TGTGCCACCACCGACAAACGGGGACCGGACTATGGCTACACCTTC. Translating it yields CATTDKRGPDYGYTF.

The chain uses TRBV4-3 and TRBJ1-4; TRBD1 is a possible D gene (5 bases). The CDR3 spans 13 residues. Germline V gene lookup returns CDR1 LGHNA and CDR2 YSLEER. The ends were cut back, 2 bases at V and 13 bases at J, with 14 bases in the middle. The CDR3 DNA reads TGCGCCAGCAGCCAACTTCCTGGGACGGCACTGTTTTTT. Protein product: CASSQLPGTALFF.

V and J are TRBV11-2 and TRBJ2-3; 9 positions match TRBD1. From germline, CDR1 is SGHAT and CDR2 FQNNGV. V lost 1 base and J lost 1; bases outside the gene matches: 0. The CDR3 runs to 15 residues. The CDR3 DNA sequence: TGTGCCAGCAGCTTAGGGACAGGGGGCACAGATACGCAGTATTTT. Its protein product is CASSLGTGGTDTQYF. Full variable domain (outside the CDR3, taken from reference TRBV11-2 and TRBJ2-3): EAGVAQSPRYKIIEKRQSVAFWCNPISGHATLYWYQQILGQGPKLLIQFQNNGVVDDSQLPKDRFSAERLKGVDSTLKIQPAKLEDSAVYLCASSLGTGGTDTQYFGPGTRLTVL.

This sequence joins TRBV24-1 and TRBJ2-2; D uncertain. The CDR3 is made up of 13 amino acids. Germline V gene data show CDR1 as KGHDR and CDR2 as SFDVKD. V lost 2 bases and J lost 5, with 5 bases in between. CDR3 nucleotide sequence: TGTGCCACCAGTGATTGGTTAACCGGGGAGCTGTTTTTT. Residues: CATSDWLTGELFF.

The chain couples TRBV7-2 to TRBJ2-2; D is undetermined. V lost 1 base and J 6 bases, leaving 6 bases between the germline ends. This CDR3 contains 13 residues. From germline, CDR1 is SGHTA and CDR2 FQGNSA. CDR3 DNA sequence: TGTGCCAGCAGCTTAGGTCCTTCCGGGGAGCTGTTTTTT. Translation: CASSLGPSGELFF.

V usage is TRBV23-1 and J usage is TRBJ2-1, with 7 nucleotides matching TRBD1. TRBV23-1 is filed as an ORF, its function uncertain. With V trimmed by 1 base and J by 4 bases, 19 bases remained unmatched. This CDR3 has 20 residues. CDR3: CASSQLISQGTPHSYNEQFF. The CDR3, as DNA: TGCGCCAGCAGTCAATTAATTTCACAGGGGACCCCTCACTCTTACAATGAGCAGTTCTTC.

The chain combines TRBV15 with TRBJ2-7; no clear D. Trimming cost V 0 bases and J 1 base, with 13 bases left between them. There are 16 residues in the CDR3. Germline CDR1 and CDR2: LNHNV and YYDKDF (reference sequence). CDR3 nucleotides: TGTGCCACCAGCAGAGATGTGGCACAGTCTTCCTACGAGCAGTACTTC. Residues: CATSRDVAQSSYEQYF.

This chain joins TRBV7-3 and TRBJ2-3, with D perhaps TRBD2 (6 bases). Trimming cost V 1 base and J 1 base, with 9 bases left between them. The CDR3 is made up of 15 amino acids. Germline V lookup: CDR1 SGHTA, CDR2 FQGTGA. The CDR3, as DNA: TGTGCCAGCAGCTTAAGCGGGACTGGCACAGATACGCAGTATTTT. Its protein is CASSLSGTGTDTQYF.

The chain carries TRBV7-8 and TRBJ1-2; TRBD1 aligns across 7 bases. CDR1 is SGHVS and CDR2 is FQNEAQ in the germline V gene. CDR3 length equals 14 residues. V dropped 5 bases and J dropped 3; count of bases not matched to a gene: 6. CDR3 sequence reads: CASSLGTDYYGYTF. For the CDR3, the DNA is TGTGCCAGCAGCCTAGGGACAGATTACTATGGCTACACCTTC.

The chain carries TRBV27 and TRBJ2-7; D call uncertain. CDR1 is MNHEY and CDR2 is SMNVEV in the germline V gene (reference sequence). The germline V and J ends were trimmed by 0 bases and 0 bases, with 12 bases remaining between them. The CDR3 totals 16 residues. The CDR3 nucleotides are TGTGCCAGCAGTTTATCGGGCCCAAGGAGCTCCTACGAGCAGTACTTC. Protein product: CASSLSGPRSSYEQYF.

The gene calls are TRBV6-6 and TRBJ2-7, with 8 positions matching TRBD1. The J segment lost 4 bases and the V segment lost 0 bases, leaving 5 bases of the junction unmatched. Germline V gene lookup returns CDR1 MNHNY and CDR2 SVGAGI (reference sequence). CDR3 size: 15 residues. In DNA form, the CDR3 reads TGTGCCAGCAGTTACTCGGGACAGGCCGGGTACGAGCAGTACTTC. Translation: CASSYSGQAGYEQYF.

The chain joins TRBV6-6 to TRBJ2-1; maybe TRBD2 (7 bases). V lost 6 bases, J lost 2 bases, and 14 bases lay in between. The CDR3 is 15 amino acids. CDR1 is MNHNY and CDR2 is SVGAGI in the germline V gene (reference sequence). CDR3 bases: TGTGCCAGCAGCAGAAGCGGGGACACCTACAATGAGCAGTTCTTC. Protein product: CASSRSGDTYNEQFF.

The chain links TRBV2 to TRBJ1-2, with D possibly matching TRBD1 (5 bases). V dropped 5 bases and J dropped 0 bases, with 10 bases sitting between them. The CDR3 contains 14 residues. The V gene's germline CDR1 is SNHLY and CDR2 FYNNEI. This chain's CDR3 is CASSLQDPNYGYTF. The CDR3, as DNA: TGTGCCAGCAGTCTACAGGACCCTAACTATGGCTACACCTTC. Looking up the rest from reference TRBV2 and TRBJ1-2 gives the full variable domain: EPEVTQTPSHQVTQMGQEVILRCVPISNHLYFYWYRQILGQKVEFLVSFYNNEISEKSEIFDDQFSVERPDGSNFTLKIRSTKLEDSAMYFCASSLQDPNYGYTFGSGTRLTVV.